Described below is a single TCR beta chain sequence and its context. Its cognate antigen is unknown. Germline V CDR1 and CDR2: LNHDA, SQIVND (reference sequence). V lost 1 base and J lost 1, with 11 bases in between. The CDR3 is 15 residues long. This specimen belongs to a study of T cells in localized non-small cell lung cancer. Profiling relied on immunoSEQ multiplex PCR, and the TCRdb table lists in-frame clones only, not all of them. The sample lists about 4,800 clones, 55% occurring once. Study-wide results and limits: Appearances in adjacent lung were noted for a median roughly 50 of the top 100 tumor clones.

The rearrangement uses TRBV19 and TRBJ2-7, with a tentative D call TRBD1 (6 bases). The source of this sequence is a male donor aged 60 or older with stage I squamous cell lung carcinoma. This specimen was lymph node tissue, taken before any cancer treatment. The CDR3 nucleotides read TGTGCCAGTAGTATAGTATGGGACACTTCCTACGAGCAGTACTTC. Protein product: CASSIVWDTSYEQYF.